A single sample gave rise to the 3 T cell receptor beta chains below, sequenced in a study of somatic mutations in cytotoxic T cells in rheumatoid arthritis. Profiling relied on immunoSEQ multiplex PCR, and the TCRdb table lists in-frame clones only, not all of them. Of 15,000 to 20,000 clones in the sample, roughly 80% were seen once. The specimen sequenced was CD8+ T cells sorted from blood. Receptor source: an adult with rheumatoid arthritis.

The gene calls are TRBV27 and TRBJ2-5; 7 positions match TRBD1. The J call is doubtful: the DNA matches TRBJ2-7 better. The CDR3 is made up of 16 amino acids. CDR1 MNHEY and CDR2 SMNVEV come from the germline V gene (reference sequence). CDR3 DNA: TGTGCCAGCAGTCCAAGCCGGGGACAGTTTGTGTACGAGCAGTACTTC. This translates into CASSPSRGQFVYEQYF.

This clone was counted once. The V call is TRBV2, the J call TRBJ1-2, with D hard to call. The V gene's germline CDR1 is SNHLY and CDR2 FYNNEI. The germline V and J ends were trimmed by 8 bases and 4 bases, with 5 bases remaining between them. This CDR3 has 10 amino acids. The DNA of the CDR3 is TGTGCCAGCTTGGCCTATGGCTACACCTTC. Its protein is CASLAYGYTF.

This chain connects TRBV29-1 to TRBJ1-1; D gene unclear. The germline gives CDR1 SQVTM, CDR2 ANQGSEA. V was clipped by 5 bases and J by 7 bases, with 14 bases between them. The CDR3 contains 12 residues. The CDR3 nucleotides are TGCAGCGTTTCTGGATACGGTCTTGAAGCTTTCTTT. Translated, it gives CSVSGYGLEAFF.